These T cell receptor beta chains were read from a single sample in a study of blood T cell repertoires in COVID-19. Here immunoSEQ multiplex PCR was the method, and the copy in TCRdb shows in-frame clones only, minus some. The sample yields approximately 80,000 clones, 70% to 90% seen once. Sample: peripheral blood. The receptors were gathered from a woman older than 75 with acute or convalescent COVID-19. Both conserved end residues are part of each CDR3. The D gene is left open where the match is weak. The size field is filled for only some rows; it gives once, few, many or a size class.

d_call j_call v_call clone_size cdr3_nt cdr3_aa
NA TRBJ1-1 TRBV7-8 once TGTGCCAGCAGCTTAGGGGGGGACACTGAAGCTTTCTTT CASSLGGDTEAFF
TRBD1 TRBJ2-1 TRBV19 NA TGTGCCAGTACCCGGACAGGGAGTTTGGGCGATGAGCAGTTCTTC CASTRTGSLGDEQFF
TRBD2 TRBJ2-2 TRBV7-3 NA TGTGCCAGCAGCTTACCCACTAGCGGGAGCTTTGACGGGGAGCTGTTTTTT CASSLPTSGSFDGELFF
NA TRBJ1-4 TRBV7-2 NA TGTGCCAGCAGCAGGGGCACTAATGAAAAACTGTTTTTT CASSRGTNEKLFF
NA TRBJ1-3 TRBV10-3 once TGTGCCACCGCGGAGGGAGGGGGCACCATATATTTT CATAEGGGTIYF
NA TRBJ1-6 TRBV7-9 NA TGTGCCAGCAGCTTCCAGGCGAGCTCACCCCTCCACTTT CASSFQASSPLHF
NA TRBJ2-3 TRBV5-6 NA TGTGCCAGCAGCCATGAGGGAGGGGGGCCAAGCACAGATACGCAGTATTTT CASSHEGGGPSTDTQYF
NA TRBJ1-5 TRBV6-4 few TGTGCCAGCAGTGCACAGGCTGGCAATCAGCCCCAGCATTTT CASSAQAGNQPQHF
NA TRBJ2-3 TRBV4-3 NA TGCGCCAGCAGCCAAGATGCCAGGGTAGATACGCAGTATTTT CASSQDARVDTQYF
NA TRBJ2-5 TRBV6-1 NA TGTGCCAGCAGTGAAGCGGAGGGAGGAGGAGAGACCCAGTACTTC CASSEAEGGGETQYF
TRBD2 TRBJ2-1 TRBV9 few TGTGCCAGCAGCGTAGACGCTAGCGGGAGATATGAGCAGTTCTTC CASSVDASGRYEQFF
NA TRBJ1-1 TRBV7-9 NA TGTGCCAGCCGACCCCAGCGGGGGGCGCTGGGGGGCGCTGAAGCTTTCTTT CASRPQRGALGGAEAFF
TRBD2 TRBJ2-1 TRBV19 NA TGTGCCAGTAGTCCCAACCCCCTCCCTAGCGGGATTCCCACTGAGCAGTTCTTC CASSPNPLPSGIPTEQFF
TRBD2 TRBJ2-1 TRBV5-1 once TGCGCCAGCAGCTTGGGACTAGCGGGAGTTCGGGGCTCCTACAATGAGCAGTTCTTC CASSLGLAGVRGSYNEQFF
TRBD1 TRBJ1-4 TRBV7-2 NA TGTGCCAGCAGCTTAGCCGGGACAGGGTTCCCTAATGAAAAACTGTTTTTT CASSLAGTGFPNEKLFF
TRBD2 TRBJ2-7 TRBV19 NA TGTGCCAGCCGACTAGCGGAGACCTACGAGCAGTACTTC CASRLAETYEQYF
TRBD2 TRBJ2-1 TRBV7-2 NA TGTGCCAGCAGCTTAGGGCTCGGGGGGGCCCATGAGCAGTTCTTC CASSLGLGGAHEQFF
NA TRBJ2-1 TRBV2 few TGTGCCAGCAGTGCAAGGCCGTCAGGGGACAATGAGCAGTTCTTC CASSARPSGDNEQFF
NA TRBJ1-1 TRBV7-3 NA TGTGCCAGCAGCCCCGCGGGCAGGCCCACTGAAGCTTTCTTT CASSPAGRPTEAFF
NA TRBJ2-1 TRBV7-9 once TGTGCCAGCAGCTTAGGCGGACAGGAGGGGCTCTACAATGAGCAGTTCTTC CASSLGGQEGLYNEQFF
NA TRBJ1-3 TRBV6-5 NA TGTGCCAGCAGTTACAGCCGGACAGAAGGAAACACCATATATTTT CASSYSRTEGNTIYF
TRBD2 TRBJ2-7 TRBV5-5 NA TGTGCCAGCAGCTCCCGGGGACTAGCGGGAGGGGCCTACGAGCAGTACTTC CASSSRGLAGGAYEQYF
NA TRBJ1-3 TRBV5-1 NA TGCGCCAGCAGCTTGGACGACAACTCTGGAAACACCATATATTTT CASSLDDNSGNTIYF
TRBD2 TRBJ2-1 TRBV5-4 NA TGTGCCAGCAGCCCCGGTAGCGGGGGGTCCGATGAGCAGTTCTTC CASSPGSGGSDEQFF
NA TRBJ1-6 TRBV21-1 NA TGTGCCAGCACCACTAAAGGTCCAACAGGGACCTATAATTCACCCCTCCACTTT CASTTKGPTGTYNSPLHF
NA TRBJ2-6 TRBV7-3 NA TGTGCCAGCAGCCATGCCAGGGGCTCTGGGGCCAACGTCCTGACTTTC CASSHARGSGANVLTF
NA TRBJ2-2 TRBV2 NA TGTGCCAGCAGTCTAGACACCGGGGAGCTGTTTTTT CASSLDTGELFF
NA TRBJ2-7 TRBV29-1 once TGCAGCGTTGTATTGTACGAGCAGTACTTC CSVVLYEQYF
NA TRBJ1-6 TRBV5-8 NA TGTGCCAGCAGTCCGAGGACATTGGGTTCACCCCTCCACTTT CASSPRTLGSPLHF
TRBD1 TRBJ2-1 TRBV6-2/TRBV6-3 NA TGTGCCAGCAGTTACTCGACAGGGGTCTACAATGAGCAGTTCTTC CASSYSTGVYNEQFF
TRBD1 TRBJ1-5 TRBV19 once TGTGCCGGGGGACAGGGAAGGGGCAATCAGCCCCAGCATTTT CAGGQGRGNQPQHF
NA TRBJ2-2 TRBV18 NA TGTGCCAGCTCTAGCGAGTCCGAGGAGCTGTTTTTT CASSSESEELFF
TRBD1 TRBJ1-3 TRBV7-6 NA TGTGCCAGCAGCCCGAACCCAACAGGGGGCTCTGGAAACACCATATATTTT CASSPNPTGGSGNTIYF
NA TRBJ1-2 TRBV25-1 NA TGTGCCAGCAGTGGACTCTCCAACTATGGCTACACCTTC CASSGLSNYGYTF
TRBD2 TRBJ2-3 TRBV5-6 NA TGTGCCAGCAGCCCGGGACTAGCAGATACGCAGTATTTT CASSPGLADTQYF
NA TRBJ2-5 TRBV7-9 NA TGTGCCAGCCGGAGGGGACAAGAGACCCAGTACTTC CASRRGQETQYF
TRBD1 TRBJ1-2 TRBV6-5 NA TGTGCCAGCAGGGCGCCGGGACAGGGGGCAAAAGGCTACACCTTC CASRAPGQGAKGYTF
TRBD1 TRBJ1-1 TRBV7-3 NA TGTGCCAGCAGCGAGGGGGCTAACACTGAAGCTTTCTTT CASSEGANTEAFF
NA TRBJ1-1 TRBV18 NA TGTGCCAGCTCCTTCCAACGGGAGAACACTGAAGCTTTCTTT CASSFQRENTEAFF
NA TRBJ2-1 TRBV6-1 NA TGTGCCAGCAGTGAAGTACTGGGCTTGGAGCAGTTCTTC CASSEVLGLEQFF
TRBD1 TRBJ1-5 TRBV4-2 NA TGTGCCAGCAGCCAAGATATGGGGACAGGGGATAGCAATCAGCCCCAGCATTTT CASSQDMGTGDSNQPQHF
NA TRBJ1-5 TRBV29-1 once TGCAGCGTGGAACAGGGCTTCAATCAGCCCCAGCATTTT CSVEQGFNQPQHF
NA TRBJ1-3 TRBV5-5 few TGTGCCAGCAGCTTCGGTTACTCTGGAAACACCATATATTTT CASSFGYSGNTIYF